Presented here are 24 T cell receptor beta chains from one specimen sequenced in a study of response to subunit inactivated influenza vaccine. MiXCR, run by TCRdb on the RT-PCR reads, gives a single entry per CDR3 protein. The sample contains 500,000 to 600,000 distinct CDR3 sequences, roughly 8.2% of which appear only once. Sequences were derived from PBMCs from blood, sampled about 24 months after vaccination. The receptors derive from a man aged 45-69 years who received an inactivated influenza vaccine.

This chain uses TRBV20-1 with TRBJ2-3; TRBD1 or TRBD2 may be the D gene (7 bases each). Germline V gives CDR1 DFQATT, CDR2 SNEGSKA (reference sequence). The ends were cut back, 0 bases at V and 0 bases at J, with 16 bases in the middle. This CDR3 is built from 17 residues. CDR3 sequence: CSARDSTGRGSTDTQYF. CDR3 nucleotide sequence: TGCAGTGCTAGAGATTCGACAGGGAGGGGAAGCACAGATACGCAGTATTTT.

CDR3 sequence reads: CASSLRGGTQVPNEQFF. CDR3 DNA sequence: TGCGCCAGCAGCCTCCGGGGGGGGACCCAGGTTCCCAATGAGCAGTTCTTC. The chain employs TRBV5-1 and TRBJ2-1; 8 positions match TRBD2. The CDR3 runs 17 residues. The J segment lost 6 bases and the V segment lost 4 bases, leaving 15 bases of the junction unmatched. Germline CDR1 reads SGHRS; CDR2 reads YFSETQ.

This chain uses TRBV28 with TRBJ1-5, with a possible D match to TRBD1 (5 bases). V dropped 5 bases and J dropped 5 bases, with 28 bases sitting between them. CDR3 length: 19 residues. Germline-derived CDR1 and CDR2 are MDHEN and SYDVKM. The CDR3 loop reads CASSQSPGLGTLIDQPQHF. DNA for the CDR3: TGTGCCAGCAGTCAAAGCCCGGGACTTGGGACTTTAATCGATCAGCCCCAGCATTTT.

The chain carries TRBV29-1 and TRBJ1-1, with D unclear. V lost 4 bases and J lost 4, with 13 bases in between. The CDR3 has 13 amino acids. Germline lookup yields CDR1 SQVTM and CDR2 ANQGSEA. The CDR3 loop is CSVGSGVGTEAFF. CDR3 DNA: TGCAGCGTTGGGTCCGGGGTCGGCACTGAAGCTTTCTTT.

This clonotype was detected many times. This rearrangement joins TRBV5-1 to TRBJ2-7, with 8 bases matching TRBD1. Per the germline V gene, CDR1 is SGHRS and CDR2 is YFSETQ. V dropped 4 bases and J dropped 5; count of bases not matched to a gene: 14. This CDR3 spans 16 amino acids. CDR3 nucleotides: TGCGCCAGCAGCAGAGGACAGGGAGGAATTGGGGACGAGCAGTACTTC. This sequence encodes CASSRGQGGIGDEQYF. Full variable domain (rest looked up from reference TRBV5-1 and TRBJ2-7): KAGVTQTPRYLIKTRGQQVTLSCSPISGHRSVSWYQQTPGQGLQFLFEYFSETQRNKGNFPGRFSGRQFSNSRSEMNVSTLELGDSALYLCASSRGQGGIGDEQYFGPGTRLTVT.

The chain links TRBV20-1 to TRBJ1-2, with D unclear. Germline V lookup: CDR1 DFQATT, CDR2 SNEGSKA (reference sequence). The CDR3 length is 12 residues. Between the trimmed V and J ends, which lost 1 base and 8 bases, there was a span of 11 bases. Here the CDR3 DNA reads TGCAGTGCTAGAGGGCCCACGGGCGGCTACACCTTC. Its translation: CSARGPTGGYTF.

The chain has TRBV12-3 or TRBV12-4 and TRBJ1-5; no clear D. CDR3 length: 15 residues. Trimming took 0 bases from V and 0 from J, leaving 6 bases between them. The CDR3 nucleotides are TGTGCCAGCAGTTTAGCGGAAAATAGCAATCAGCCCCAGCATTTT. Translated: CASSLAENSNQPQHF.

This clonotype was seen many times. The rearrangement uses TRBV5-1 and TRBJ2-1, with TRBD1 identical over 7 bases. Unmatched junction bases numbered 12, after V lost 5 bases and J lost 7 bases. The CDR3 is made up of 15 amino acids. The germline V gene encodes CDR1 SGHRS and CDR2 YFSETQ. The CDR3: CASSPGTVGWNEQFF. In DNA form, the CDR3 reads TGCGCCAGCAGTCCCGGGACAGTAGGCTGGAATGAGCAGTTCTTC. Drawing the rest from reference TRBV5-1 and TRBJ2-1, the complete variable domain is KAGVTQTPRYLIKTRGQQVTLSCSPISGHRSVSWYQQTPGQGLQFLFEYFSETQRNKGNFPGRFSGRQFSNSRSEMNVSTLELGDSALYLCASSPGTVGWNEQFFGPGTRLTVL.

CDR3 DNA: TGTGCCAGCAGTTTATCAGGGAAGACCCAGTACTTC. Translation gives CASSLSGKTQYF. The chain carries TRBV12-3 or TRBV12-4 and TRBJ2-5; a weak D match, TRBD1 (5 bases). This CDR3 region has 12 residues. The V end was cut by 2 bases, the J end by 6 bases, with 7 bases between.

This clonotype was counted many times. The chain combines TRBV24-1 with TRBJ1-5; 8 bases agree with TRBD1. CDR1 and CDR2 (germline): KGHDR, SFDVKD. V was pared by 2 bases and J by 6 bases, with 2 bases of the junction left unmatched. The CDR3 covers 14 residues. CDR3 in amino acids: CATSDSRGLQPQHF. As DNA, the CDR3 is TGTGCCACCAGTGATTCCAGGGGGCTTCAGCCCCAGCATTTT.

V gene TRBV18 combines with J gene TRBJ1-2, with D possibly TRBD1 on 5 matching bases. V lost 3 bases and J lost 6, with 14 bases in between. Germline loops: CDR1 KGHSH, CDR2 LQKENI. This CDR3 has 14 residues. The CDR3 loop is CASSPLGVVHGYTF. The CDR3 coding sequence is TGTGCCAGCTCACCCCTGGGGGTGGTACATGGCTACACCTTC.

In its sample, this clonotype was seen many times. The chain combines TRBV20-1 with TRBJ2-7; 9 bases map to TRBD1. The trim removed 0 bases at V and 9 bases at J, leaving 12 bases unmatched. This CDR3 has 15 amino acids. From germline, CDR1 is DFQATT and CDR2 SNEGSKA (reference sequence). CDR3 residues: CSARDLRTGEVGQYF. CDR3 in DNA: TGCAGTGCTAGAGACCTACGGACAGGGGAGGTGGGGCAGTACTTC.

This clonotype was recorded many times. The rearrangement links TRBV4-3 to TRBJ2-1; 10 bases align to TRBD2. The CDR3 spans 17 residues. J was trimmed by 5 bases and V by 0 bases; bases with no gene match: 7. Looked up from germline, CDR1 is LGHNA and CDR2 is YSLEER. The CDR3 DNA reads TGCGCCAGCAGCCAAGATCCAGGGACTAGCGCGCACAATGAGCAGTTCTTC. Translated: CASSQDPGTSAHNEQFF.

This clonotype has only a few counts. This chain joins TRBV5-1 and TRBJ2-1, with D unclear. This CDR3 is 14 amino acids long. Trimming left V 0 bases short and J 7 bases short, with 11 bases between. Germline V gene lookup returns CDR1 SGHRS and CDR2 YFSETQ. In nucleotides, the CDR3 is TGCGCCAGCAGCTTGGCTCCGGGTAGGAATGAGCAGTTCTTC. Translating it yields CASSLAPGRNEQFF.

This clonotype was found many times. The CDR3 region has the DNA TGCAGTGCTAGGGGACTAGCGGCTTACAATGAGCAGTTCTTC. Translation: CSARGLAAYNEQFF. The chain couples TRBV20-1 to TRBJ2-1; the match to TRBD2 covers 11 bases. The length of the CDR3 is 14 residues. After removal of 3 bases from V and 4 bases from J, the junction contained 2 bases not matched to a gene. Germline CDR1 DFQATT, CDR2 SNEGSKA (reference sequence).

This clonotype was detected a few times. V usage is TRBV12-3 or TRBV12-4 and J usage is TRBJ2-2, with 7 bases that match TRBD1. Unmatched junction bases numbered 8, after V lost 6 bases and J lost 7 bases. The CDR3 loop spans 14 amino acids. CDR3 in DNA: TGTGCCAGCAGGACCGGGACAGTTAGCGGGGAGCTGTTTTTT. This codes for CASRTGTVSGELFF.

The genes are TRBV20-1 and TRBJ2-1; D is perhaps TRBD1 (6 bases). Germline V gene lookup returns CDR1 DFQATT and CDR2 SNEGSKA (reference sequence). V was pared by 7 bases and J by 4 bases, with 14 bases between. This CDR3 region has 13 residues. The CDR3 loop reads CSGGIGGYNEQFF. CDR3 sequence (DNA): TGCAGTGGAGGCATAGGGGGTTACAATGAGCAGTTCTTC.

This clonotype was seen at least ten times. The chain carries TRBV28 and TRBJ2-5; 8 positions match TRBD2. The V segment lost 8 bases and the J segment 3 bases; nucleotides outside the gene matches: 8. The CDR3 runs to 14 residues. The germline V gene encodes CDR1 MDHEN and CDR2 SYDVKM. In DNA, the CDR3 is TGTGCCAGCCAACCGGGAGGGAGGGAAGAGACCCAGTACTTC. Its protein is CASQPGGREETQYF.

This clonotype is classed as medium-sized. V is TRBV5-1 and J is TRBJ2-3; D not resolved. The CDR3 totals 14 residues. Deletions cut 3 bases from V and 5 bases from J, with 13 bases between. The V gene's germline CDR1 is SGHRS and CDR2 YFSETQ. CDR3 sequence: CASSSTRPQDTQYF. The DNA of the CDR3 is TGCGCCAGCAGCTCTACAAGACCTCAAGATACGCAGTATTTT.

The chain employs TRBV13 and TRBJ1-1; 7 nucleotides align to TRBD1. V lost 0 bases to trimming and J lost 1 base; unmatched junction nucleotides: 8. Germline CDR1 reads PRHDT; CDR2 reads FYEKMQ (reference sequence). The CDR3 spans 17 residues. CDR3 loop: CASSLGQGDDKNTEAFF. In nucleotides, the CDR3 is TGTGCCAGCAGCTTAGGGCAGGGGGACGATAAGAACACTGAAGCTTTCTTT.

This clonotype was found a few times. This chain connects TRBV6-5 to TRBJ1-1, with a possible D match to TRBD1 (5 bases). Trimming removed 2 bases from V and 4 bases from J, with 11 bases in between. CDR1 is MNHEY and CDR2 is SVGAGI in the germline V gene. The CDR3 spans 14 residues. CDR3 DNA: TGTGCCAGCAGTTACCGGGGGTCCGGCACTGAAGCTTTCTTT. Translated: CASSYRGSGTEAFF.

This clonotype was counted many times. This chain uses TRBV10-3 with TRBJ1-2; 8 bases match TRBD1. The germline V gene encodes CDR1 ENHRY and CDR2 SYGVKD. The CDR3 runs to 16 residues. V was pared by 3 bases and J by 5 bases, with 11 bases of the junction left unmatched. For the CDR3, the DNA is TGTGCCATCAGTGACCCTACTCAAGGGACAGGTTATGGCTACACCTTC. It translates to CAISDPTQGTGYGYTF.

The sample holds many counts of this clonotype. This chain links TRBV5-1 with TRBJ1-5; 9 bases are a match to TRBD1. CDR3 length: 14 amino acids. V was clipped by 5 bases and J by 6 bases; unmatched bases: 6. Per germline, CDR1 SGHRS and CDR2 YFSETQ. This CDR3 is CASSPQGAGQPQHF. The CDR3 DNA is TGCGCCAGCAGTCCACAGGGGGCCGGTCAGCCCCAGCATTTT.

This chain joins TRBV10-3 and TRBJ2-3; TRBD2 matches 11 bases. This CDR3 is built from 13 residues. Per the germline V gene, CDR1 is ENHRY and CDR2 is SYGVKD. Trimming took 10 bases from V and 4 from J; bases not matched to a gene: 4. CDR3 bases: TGTGCCACCGGGACTAGCGGACCAGATACGCAGTATTTT. Its protein is CATGTSGPDTQYF.